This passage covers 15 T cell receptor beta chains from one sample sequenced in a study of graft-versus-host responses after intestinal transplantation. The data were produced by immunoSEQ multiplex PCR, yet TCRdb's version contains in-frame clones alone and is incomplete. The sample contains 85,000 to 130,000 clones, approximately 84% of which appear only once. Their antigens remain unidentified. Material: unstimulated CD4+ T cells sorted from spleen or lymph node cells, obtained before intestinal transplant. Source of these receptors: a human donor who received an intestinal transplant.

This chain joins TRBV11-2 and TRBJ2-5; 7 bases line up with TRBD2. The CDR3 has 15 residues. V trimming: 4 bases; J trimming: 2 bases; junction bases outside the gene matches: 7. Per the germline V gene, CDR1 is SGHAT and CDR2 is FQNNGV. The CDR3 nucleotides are TGTGCCAGCAGCTACCTAGCGGCTAGACAAGAGACCCAGTACTTC. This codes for CASSYLAARQETQYF.

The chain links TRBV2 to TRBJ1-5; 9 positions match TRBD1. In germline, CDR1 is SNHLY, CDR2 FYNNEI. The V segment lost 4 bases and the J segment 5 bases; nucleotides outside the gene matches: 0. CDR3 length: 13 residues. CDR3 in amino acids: CASSGTGDQPQHF. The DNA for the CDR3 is TGTGCCAGCAGTGGGACAGGGGATCAGCCCCAGCATTTT. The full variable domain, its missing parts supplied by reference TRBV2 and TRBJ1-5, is EPEVTQTPSHQVTQMGQEVILRCVPISNHLYFYWYRQILGQKVEFLVSFYNNEISEKSEIFDDQFSVERPDGSNFTLKIRSTKLEDSAMYFCASSGTGDQPQHFGDGTRLSIL.

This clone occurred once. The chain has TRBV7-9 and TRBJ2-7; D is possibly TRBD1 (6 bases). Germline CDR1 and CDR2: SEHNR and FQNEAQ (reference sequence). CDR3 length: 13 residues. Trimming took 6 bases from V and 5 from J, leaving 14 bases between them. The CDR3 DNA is TGTGCCAGCAGGATGATAGGGGGACACGAGCAGTACTTC. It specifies CASRMIGGHEQYF.

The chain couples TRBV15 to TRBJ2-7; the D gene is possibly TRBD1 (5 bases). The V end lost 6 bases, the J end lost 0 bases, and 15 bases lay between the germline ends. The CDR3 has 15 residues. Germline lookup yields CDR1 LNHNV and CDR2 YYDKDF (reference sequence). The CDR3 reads CATREGHHPSYEQYF. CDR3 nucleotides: TGTGCCACCAGAGAAGGACACCATCCCTCCTACGAGCAGTACTTC.

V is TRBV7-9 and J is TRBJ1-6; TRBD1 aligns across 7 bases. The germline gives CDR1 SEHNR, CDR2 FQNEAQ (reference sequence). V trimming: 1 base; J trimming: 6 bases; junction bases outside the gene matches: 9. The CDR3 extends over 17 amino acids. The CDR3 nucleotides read TGTGCCAGCAGCTTAGAGGGGGCTTCCTGGGCTAATTCACCCCTCCACTTT. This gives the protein CASSLEGASWANSPLHF.

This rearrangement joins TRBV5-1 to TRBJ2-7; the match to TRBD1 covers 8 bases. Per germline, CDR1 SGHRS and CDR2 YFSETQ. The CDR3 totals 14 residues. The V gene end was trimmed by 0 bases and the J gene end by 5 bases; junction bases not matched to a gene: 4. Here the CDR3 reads CASSLGQGWDEQYF. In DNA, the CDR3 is TGCGCCAGCAGCTTGGGACAGGGGTGGGACGAGCAGTACTTC.

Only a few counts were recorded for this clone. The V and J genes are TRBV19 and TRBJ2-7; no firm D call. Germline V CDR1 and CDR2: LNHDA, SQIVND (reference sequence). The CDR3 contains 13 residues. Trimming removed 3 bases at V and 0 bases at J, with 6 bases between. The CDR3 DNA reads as TGTGCCAGTAGTATGCGCACCTCCTACGAGCAGTACTTC. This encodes CASSMRTSYEQYF.

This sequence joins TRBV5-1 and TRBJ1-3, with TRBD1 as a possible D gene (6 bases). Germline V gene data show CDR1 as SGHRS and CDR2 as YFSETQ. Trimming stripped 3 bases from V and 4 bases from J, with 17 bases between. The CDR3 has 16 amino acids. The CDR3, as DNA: TGCGCCAGCAGCTCGAATACAGGGACGGGAGGAAACACCATATATTTT. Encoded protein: CASSSNTGTGGNTIYF.

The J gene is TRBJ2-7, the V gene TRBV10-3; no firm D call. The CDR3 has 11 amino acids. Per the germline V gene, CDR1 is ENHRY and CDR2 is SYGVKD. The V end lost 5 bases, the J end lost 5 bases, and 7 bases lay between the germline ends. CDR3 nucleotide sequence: TGTGCCATCAGTTGGGGAAACGAGCAGTACTTC. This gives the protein CAISWGNEQYF.

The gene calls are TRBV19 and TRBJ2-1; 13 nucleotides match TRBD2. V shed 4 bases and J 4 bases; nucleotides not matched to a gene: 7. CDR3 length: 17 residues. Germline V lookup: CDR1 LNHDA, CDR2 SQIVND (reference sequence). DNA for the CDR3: TGTGCCAGTAGTAGGACTAGCGGGAGCGCCCTATACAATGAGCAGTTCTTC. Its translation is CASSRTSGSALYNEQFF.

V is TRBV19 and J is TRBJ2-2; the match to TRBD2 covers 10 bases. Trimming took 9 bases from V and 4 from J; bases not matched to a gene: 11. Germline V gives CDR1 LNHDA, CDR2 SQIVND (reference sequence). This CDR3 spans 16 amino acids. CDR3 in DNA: TGTGCCAGCGGAAGAGCGGGAGGGGGTCGCACCGGGGAGCTGTTTTTT. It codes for CASGRAGGGRTGELFF.

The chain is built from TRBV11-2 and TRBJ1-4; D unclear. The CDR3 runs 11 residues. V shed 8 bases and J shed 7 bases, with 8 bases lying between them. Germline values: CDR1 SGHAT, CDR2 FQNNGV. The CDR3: CASRLGEKLFF. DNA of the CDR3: TGTGCCAGCCGTTTGGGTGAAAAACTGTTTTTT.

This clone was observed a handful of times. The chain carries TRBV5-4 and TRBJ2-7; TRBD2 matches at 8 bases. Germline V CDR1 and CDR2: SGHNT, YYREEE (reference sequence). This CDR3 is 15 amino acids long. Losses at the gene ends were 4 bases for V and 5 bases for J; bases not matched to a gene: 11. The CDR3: CASSTGFGRAHEQYF. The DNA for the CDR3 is TGTGCCAGCAGCACGGGGTTCGGGAGGGCCCACGAGCAGTACTTC.

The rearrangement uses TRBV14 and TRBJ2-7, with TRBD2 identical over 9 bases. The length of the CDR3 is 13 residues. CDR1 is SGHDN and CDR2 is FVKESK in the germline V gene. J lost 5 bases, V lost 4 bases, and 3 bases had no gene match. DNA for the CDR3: TGTGCCAGCAGCCCAGTAGCGGGAGACGAGCAGTACTTC. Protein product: CASSPVAGDEQYF.

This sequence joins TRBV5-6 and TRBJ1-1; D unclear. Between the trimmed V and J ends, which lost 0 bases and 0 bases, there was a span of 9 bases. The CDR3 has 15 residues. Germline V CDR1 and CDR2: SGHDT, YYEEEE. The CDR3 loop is CASSLGGRLNTEAFF. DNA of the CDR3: TGTGCCAGCAGCTTGGGTGGACGGTTGAACACTGAAGCTTTCTTT.